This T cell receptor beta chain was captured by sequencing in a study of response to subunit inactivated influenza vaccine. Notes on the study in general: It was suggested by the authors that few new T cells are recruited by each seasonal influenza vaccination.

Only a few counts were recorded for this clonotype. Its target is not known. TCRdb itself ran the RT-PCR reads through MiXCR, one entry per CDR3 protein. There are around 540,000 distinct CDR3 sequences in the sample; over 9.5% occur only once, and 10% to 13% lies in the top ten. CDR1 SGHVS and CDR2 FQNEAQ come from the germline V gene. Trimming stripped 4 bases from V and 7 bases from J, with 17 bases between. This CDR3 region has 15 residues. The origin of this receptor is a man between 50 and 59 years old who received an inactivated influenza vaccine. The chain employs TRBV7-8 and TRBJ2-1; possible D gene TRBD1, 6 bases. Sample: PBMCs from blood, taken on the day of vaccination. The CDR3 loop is CASSSRQALGNEQFF. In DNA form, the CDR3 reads TGTGCCAGCAGCTCCCGACAGGCCCTGGGGAATGAGCAGTTCTTC.